This T cell receptor beta chain is from a study of chemoradiotherapy in HPV16-positive cancers. This CDR3 has 14 residues. CDR1 is MNHEY, CDR2 SVGAGI, per germline. Trimming removed 6 bases from V and 0 bases from J, with 9 bases in between. The table came from immunoSEQ multiplex PCR; TCRdb's copy has only in-frame clones and leaves some out. The table lists some 30,000 clones, roughly 77% of them singletons. This chain links TRBV6-5 with TRBJ1-5, with D possibly being TRBD1 (6 bases). This TCR was sampled from a human donor with HPV-associated anogenital cancer. This material consisted of blood, taken from a patient who underwent chemoradiotherapy. CDR3 bases: TGTGCCAGCAGCCGAGGGGGTAGCAATCAGCCCCAGCATTTT. This sequence encodes CASSRGGSNQPQHF.